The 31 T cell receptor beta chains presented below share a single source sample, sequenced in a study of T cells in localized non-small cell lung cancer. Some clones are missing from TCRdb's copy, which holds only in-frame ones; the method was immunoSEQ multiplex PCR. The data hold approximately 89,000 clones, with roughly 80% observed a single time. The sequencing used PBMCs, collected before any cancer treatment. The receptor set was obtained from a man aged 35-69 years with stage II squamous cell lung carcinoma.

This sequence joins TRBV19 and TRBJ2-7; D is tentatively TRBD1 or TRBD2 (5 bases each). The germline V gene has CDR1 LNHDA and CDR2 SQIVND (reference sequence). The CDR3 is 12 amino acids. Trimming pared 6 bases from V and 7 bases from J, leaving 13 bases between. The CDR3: CASRTETGEQYF. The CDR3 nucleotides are TGTGCCAGTAGGACAGAAACGGGAGAGCAGTACTTC. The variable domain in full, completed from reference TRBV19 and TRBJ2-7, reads DGGITQSPKYLFRKEGQNVTLSCEQNLNHDAMYWYRQDPGQGLRLIYYSQIVNDFQKGDIAEGYSVSREKKESFPLTVTSAQKNPTAFYLCASRTETGEQYFGPGTRLTVT.

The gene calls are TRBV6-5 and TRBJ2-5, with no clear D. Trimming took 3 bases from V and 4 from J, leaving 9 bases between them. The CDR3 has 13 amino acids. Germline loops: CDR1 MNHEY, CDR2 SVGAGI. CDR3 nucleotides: TGTGCCAGCAGTTATAGGAGAAGAGAGACCCAGTACTTC. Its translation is CASSYRRRETQYF.

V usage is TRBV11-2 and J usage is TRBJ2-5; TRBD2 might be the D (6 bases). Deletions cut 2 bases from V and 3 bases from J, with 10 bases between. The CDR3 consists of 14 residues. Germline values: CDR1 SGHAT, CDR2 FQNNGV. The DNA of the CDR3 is TGTGCCAGCAGCTTAAGTGGAGGGAAAGAGACCCAGTACTTC. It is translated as CASSLSGGKETQYF.

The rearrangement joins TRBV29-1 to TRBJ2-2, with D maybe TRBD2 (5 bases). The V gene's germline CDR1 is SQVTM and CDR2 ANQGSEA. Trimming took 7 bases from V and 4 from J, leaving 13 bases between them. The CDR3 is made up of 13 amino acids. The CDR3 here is CSGEDYRTGELFF. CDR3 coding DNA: TGCAGCGGGGAAGACTACCGCACCGGGGAGCTGTTTTTT.

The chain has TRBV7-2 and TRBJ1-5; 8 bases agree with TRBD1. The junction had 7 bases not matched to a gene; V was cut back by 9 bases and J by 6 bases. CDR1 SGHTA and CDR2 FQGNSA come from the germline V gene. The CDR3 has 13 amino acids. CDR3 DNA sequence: TGTGCCAGTGGACAGGGTGGACTTCAGCCCCAGCATTTT. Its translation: CASGQGGLQPQHF.

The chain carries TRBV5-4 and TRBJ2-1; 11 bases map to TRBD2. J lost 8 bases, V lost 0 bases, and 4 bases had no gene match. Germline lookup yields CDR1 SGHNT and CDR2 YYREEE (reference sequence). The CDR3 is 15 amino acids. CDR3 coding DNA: TGTGCCAGCAGCTTGGCACTAGCGGGAGTTGATGAGCAGTTCTTC. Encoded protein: CASSLALAGVDEQFF.

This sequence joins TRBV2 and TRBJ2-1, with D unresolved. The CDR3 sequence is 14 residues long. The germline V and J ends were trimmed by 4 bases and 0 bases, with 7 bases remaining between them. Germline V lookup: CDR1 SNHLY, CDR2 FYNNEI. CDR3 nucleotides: TGTGCCAGCAGTGTTGAAAGCTCCTACAATGAGCAGTTCTTC. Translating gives CASSVESSYNEQFF.

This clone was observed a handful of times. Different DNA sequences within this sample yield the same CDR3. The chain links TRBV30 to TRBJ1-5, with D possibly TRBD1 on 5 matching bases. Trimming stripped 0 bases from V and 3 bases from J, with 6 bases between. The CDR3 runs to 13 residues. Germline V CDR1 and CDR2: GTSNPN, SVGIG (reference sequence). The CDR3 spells CAWSVRDNQPQHF. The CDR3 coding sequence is TGTGCCTGGAGTGTCAGGGACAATCAGCCCCAGCATTTT. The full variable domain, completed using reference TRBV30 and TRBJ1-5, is SQTIHQWPATLVQPVGSPLSLECTVEGTSNPNLYWYRQAAGRGLQLLFYSVGIGQISSEVPQNLSASRPQDRQFILSSKKLLLSDSGFYLCAWSVRDNQPQHFGDGTRLSIL.

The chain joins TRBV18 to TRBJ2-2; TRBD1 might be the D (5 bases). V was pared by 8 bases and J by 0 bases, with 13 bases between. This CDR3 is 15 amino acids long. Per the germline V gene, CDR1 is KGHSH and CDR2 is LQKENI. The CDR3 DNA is TGTGCCAGCGCGAGTCGGACAACGAACACCGGGGAGCTGTTTTTT. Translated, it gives CASASRTTNTGELFF.

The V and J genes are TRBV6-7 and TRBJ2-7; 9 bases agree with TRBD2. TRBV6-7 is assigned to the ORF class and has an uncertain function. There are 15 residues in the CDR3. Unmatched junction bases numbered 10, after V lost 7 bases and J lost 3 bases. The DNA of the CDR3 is TGTGCCAGCATCTTCTTAGCGGGAGTCTACTACGAGCAGTACTTC. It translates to CASIFLAGVYYEQYF.

The CDR3 sequence: CASSQDVGLARYEQYF. CDR3 bases: TGCGCCAGCAGCCAAGACGTCGGGCTAGCAAGGTACGAGCAGTACTTC. The chain has TRBV4-3 and TRBJ2-7; D perhaps matches TRBD2 (5 bases). V was trimmed by 0 bases and J by 4 bases, leaving 16 bases between them. Germline lookup yields CDR1 LGHNA and CDR2 YSLEER. The CDR3 runs to 16 residues.

The CDR3 here is CASSPKTGRDTGELFF. In DNA form, the CDR3 reads TGTGCCAGCTCACCCAAGACAGGGCGGGACACCGGGGAGCTGTTTTTT. V gene TRBV18 combines with J gene TRBJ2-2, with 7 bases aligning to TRBD1. The germline CDR1 and CDR2 sequences are KGHSH and LQKENI. This CDR3 is built from 16 residues. V dropped 3 bases and J dropped 3; count of bases not matched to a gene: 7.

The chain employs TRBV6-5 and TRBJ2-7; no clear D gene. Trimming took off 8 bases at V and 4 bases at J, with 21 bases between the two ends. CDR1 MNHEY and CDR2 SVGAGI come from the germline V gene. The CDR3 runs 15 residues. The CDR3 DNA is TGTGCCAGCGCCTACGGTTGGTCCGGTCAGTACGAGCAGTACTTC. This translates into CASAYGWSGQYEQYF.

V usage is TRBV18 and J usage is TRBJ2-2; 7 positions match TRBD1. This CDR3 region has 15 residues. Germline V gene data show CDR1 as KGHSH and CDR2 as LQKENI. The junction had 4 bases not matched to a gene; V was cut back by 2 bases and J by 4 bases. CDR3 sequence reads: CASSPNRGGTGELFF. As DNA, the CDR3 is TGTGCCAGCTCACCAAACAGGGGCGGCACCGGGGAGCTGTTTTTT.

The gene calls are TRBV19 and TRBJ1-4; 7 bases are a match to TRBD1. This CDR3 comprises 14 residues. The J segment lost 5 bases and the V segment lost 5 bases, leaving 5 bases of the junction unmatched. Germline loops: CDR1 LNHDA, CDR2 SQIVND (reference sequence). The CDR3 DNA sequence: TGTGCCAGTAGTGTCGGGACAGTAAATGAAAAACTGTTTTTT. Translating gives CASSVGTVNEKLFF.

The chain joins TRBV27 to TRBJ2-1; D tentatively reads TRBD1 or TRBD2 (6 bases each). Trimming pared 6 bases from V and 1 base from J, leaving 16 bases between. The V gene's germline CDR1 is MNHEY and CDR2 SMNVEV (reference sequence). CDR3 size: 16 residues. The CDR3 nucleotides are TGTGCCAGCAGCCCGTTGGGGGGCGGGTCCTACAATGAGCAGTTCTTC. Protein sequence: CASSPLGGGSYNEQFF.

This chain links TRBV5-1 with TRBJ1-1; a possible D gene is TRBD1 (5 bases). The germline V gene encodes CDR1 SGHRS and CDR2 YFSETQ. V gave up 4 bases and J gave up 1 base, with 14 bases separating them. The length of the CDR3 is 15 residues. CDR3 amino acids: CASSGEGPPNTEAFF. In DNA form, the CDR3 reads TGCGCCAGCAGCGGGGAGGGGCCGCCGAACACTGAAGCTTTCTTT.

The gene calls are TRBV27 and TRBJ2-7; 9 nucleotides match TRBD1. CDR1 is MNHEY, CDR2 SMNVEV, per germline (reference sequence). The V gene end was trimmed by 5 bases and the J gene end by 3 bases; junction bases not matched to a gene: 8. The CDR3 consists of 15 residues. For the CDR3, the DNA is TGTGCCAGCAGTCCTGCCGCGGGACAGGGCTACGAGCAGTACTTC. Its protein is CASSPAAGQGYEQYF.

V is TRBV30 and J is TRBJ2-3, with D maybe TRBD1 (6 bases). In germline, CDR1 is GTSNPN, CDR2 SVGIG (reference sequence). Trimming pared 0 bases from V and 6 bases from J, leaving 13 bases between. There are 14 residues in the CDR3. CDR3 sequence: CAWSVGGPADTQYF. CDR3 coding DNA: TGTGCCTGGAGTGTAGGGGGACCGGCGGATACGCAGTATTTT.

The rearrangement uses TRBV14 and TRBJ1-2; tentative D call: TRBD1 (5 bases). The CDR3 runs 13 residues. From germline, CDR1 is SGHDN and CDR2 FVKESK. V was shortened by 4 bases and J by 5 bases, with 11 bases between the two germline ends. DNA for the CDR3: TGTGCCAGCAGCCCGGGGGGGTTATATGGCTACACCTTC. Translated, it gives CASSPGGLYGYTF.

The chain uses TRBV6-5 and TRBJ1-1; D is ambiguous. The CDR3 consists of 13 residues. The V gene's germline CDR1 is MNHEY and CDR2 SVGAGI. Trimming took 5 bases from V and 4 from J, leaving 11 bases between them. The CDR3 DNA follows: TGTGCCAGCAGTCGCCGGCGGGGCACTGAAGCTTTCTTT. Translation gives CASSRRRGTEAFF.

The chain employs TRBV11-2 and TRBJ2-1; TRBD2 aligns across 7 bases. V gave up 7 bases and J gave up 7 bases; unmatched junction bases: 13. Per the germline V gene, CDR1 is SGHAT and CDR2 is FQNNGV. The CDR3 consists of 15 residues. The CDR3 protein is CASTLGTGGLNEQFF. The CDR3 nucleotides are TGTGCCAGCACCCTTGGGACGGGAGGATTGAATGAGCAGTTCTTC.

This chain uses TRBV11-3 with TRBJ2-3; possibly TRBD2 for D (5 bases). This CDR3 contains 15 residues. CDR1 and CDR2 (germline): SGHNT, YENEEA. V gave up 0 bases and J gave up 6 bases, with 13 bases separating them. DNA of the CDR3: TGTGCCAGCAGCTTAGAGGCTAGCCGGGCGGATACGCAGTATTTT. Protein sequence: CASSLEASRADTQYF.

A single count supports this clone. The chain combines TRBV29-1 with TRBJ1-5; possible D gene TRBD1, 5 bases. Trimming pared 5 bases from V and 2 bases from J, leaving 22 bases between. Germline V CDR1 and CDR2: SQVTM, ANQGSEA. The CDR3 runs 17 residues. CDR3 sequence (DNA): TGCAGCGTTCGTGTCCCTGGGGTTTCGGGGGGCAATCAGCCCCAGCATTTT. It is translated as CSVRVPGVSGGNQPQHF.

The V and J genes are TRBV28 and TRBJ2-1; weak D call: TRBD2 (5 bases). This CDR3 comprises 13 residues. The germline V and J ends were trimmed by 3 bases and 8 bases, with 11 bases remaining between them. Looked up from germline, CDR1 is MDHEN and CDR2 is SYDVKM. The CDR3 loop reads CASSFGPRDEQFF. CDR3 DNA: TGTGCCAGCAGTTTCGGACCGCGGGATGAGCAGTTCTTC.

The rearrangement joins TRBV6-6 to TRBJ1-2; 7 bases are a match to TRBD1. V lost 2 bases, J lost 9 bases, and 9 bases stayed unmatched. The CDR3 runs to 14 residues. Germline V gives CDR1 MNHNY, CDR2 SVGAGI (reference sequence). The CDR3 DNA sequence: TGTGCCAGCAGTTACGTCGGGACAGAGCCGAGCTACACCTTC. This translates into CASSYVGTEPSYTF.

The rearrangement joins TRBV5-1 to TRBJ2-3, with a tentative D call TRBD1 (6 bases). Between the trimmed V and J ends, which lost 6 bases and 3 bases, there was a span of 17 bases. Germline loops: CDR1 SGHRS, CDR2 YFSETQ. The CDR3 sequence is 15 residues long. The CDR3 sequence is CASKEQGMSTDTQYF. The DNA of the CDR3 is TGCGCCAGCAAGGAGCAGGGGATGAGTACAGATACGCAGTATTTT.

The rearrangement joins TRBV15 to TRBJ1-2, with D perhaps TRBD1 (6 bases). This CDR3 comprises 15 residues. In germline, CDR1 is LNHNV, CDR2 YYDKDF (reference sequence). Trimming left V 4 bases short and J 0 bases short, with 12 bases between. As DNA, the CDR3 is TGTGCCACCAGCAAAGGACAGACCGCTAACTATGGCTACACCTTC. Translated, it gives CATSKGQTANYGYTF.

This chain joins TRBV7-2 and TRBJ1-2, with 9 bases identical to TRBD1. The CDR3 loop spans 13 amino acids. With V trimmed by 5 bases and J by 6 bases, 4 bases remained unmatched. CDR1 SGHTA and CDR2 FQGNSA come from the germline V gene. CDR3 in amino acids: CASSQTGGDGYTF. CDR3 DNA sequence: TGTGCCAGCAGCCAGACAGGGGGGGATGGCTACACCTTC.

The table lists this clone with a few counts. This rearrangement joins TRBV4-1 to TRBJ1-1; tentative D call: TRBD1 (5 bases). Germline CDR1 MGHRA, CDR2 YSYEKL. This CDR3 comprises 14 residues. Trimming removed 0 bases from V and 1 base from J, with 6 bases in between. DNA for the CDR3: TGCGCCAGCAGCCAAGAAGGGGCGAACACTGAAGCTTTCTTT. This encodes CASSQEGANTEAFF.

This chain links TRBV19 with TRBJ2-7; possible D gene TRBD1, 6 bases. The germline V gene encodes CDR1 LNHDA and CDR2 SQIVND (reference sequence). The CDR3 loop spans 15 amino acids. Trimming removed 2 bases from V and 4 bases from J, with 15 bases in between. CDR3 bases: TGTGCCAGTAGTATAAGGGCAGGGGTTCGGTACGAGCAGTACTTC. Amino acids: CASSIRAGVRYEQYF.